These 8 T cell receptor beta chains were all obtained from the same sample, sequenced in a study of radiotherapy plus CTLA-4 blockade in lung cancer. Data came from immunoSEQ multiplex PCR; TCRdb stores just in-frame clones and leaves some out. Of around 42,000 clones in the sample, roughly 59% were seen once. This specimen was peripheral blood, taken from a patient treated with radiotherapy plus ipilimumab. These receptors all stem from a human donor with non-small cell lung cancer who had a partial response to radiotherapy plus ipilimumab.

The genes are TRBV30 and TRBJ2-7; 12 bases agree with TRBD1. CDR1 and CDR2 (germline): GTSNPN, SVGIG (reference sequence). V gave up 5 bases and J gave up 4 bases; unmatched junction bases: 3. This CDR3 comprises 13 residues. CDR3 region: CAWLGQGAYEQYF. The CDR3 bases are TGTGCCTGGTTGGGACAGGGGGCGTACGAGCAGTACTTC. The complete variable domain, with remaining parts taken from reference TRBV30 and TRBJ2-7, reads SQTIHQWPATLVQPVGSPLSLECTVEGTSNPNLYWYRQAAGRGLQLLFYSVGIGQISSEVPQNLSASRPQDRQFILSSKKLLLSDSGFYLCAWLGQGAYEQYFGPGTRLTVT.

The chain has TRBV7-2 and TRBJ2-7; 8 bases are shared with TRBD2. The junction had 8 bases not matched to a gene; V was cut back by 1 base and J by 6 bases. This CDR3 is 15 amino acids long. Germline V gene data show CDR1 as SGHTA and CDR2 as FQGNSA. As DNA, the CDR3 is TGTGCCAGCAGCTTAGAGGGACTAGTCCGACCCGAGCAGTACTTC. It codes for CASSLEGLVRPEQYF.

This chain joins TRBV6-5 and TRBJ1-2; TRBD1 matches 9 bases. The germline V gene encodes CDR1 MNHEY and CDR2 SVGAGI. The CDR3 is made up of 13 amino acids. The ends lost 5 bases at V and 4 bases at J; junction bases unmatched: 2. CDR3 in amino acids: CASSRGQGYGYTF. The CDR3 DNA follows: TGTGCCAGCAGTCGGGGACAGGGCTATGGCTACACCTTC.

V is TRBV18 and J is TRBJ1-1; perhaps TRBD1 as D (6 bases). V was cut by 5 bases and J by 0 bases, with 13 bases left in between. Germline V gives CDR1 KGHSH, CDR2 LQKENI. This CDR3 region has 15 residues. In nucleotides, the CDR3 is TGTGCCAGCTCATTTACAACAGGGATGAACACTGAAGCTTTCTTT. Residues: CASSFTTGMNTEAFF. Filled out from reference TRBV18 and TRBJ1-1, the complete variable domain reads NAGVMQNPRHLVRRRGQEARLRCSPMKGHSHVYWYRQLPEEGLKFMVYLQKENIIDESGMPKERFSAEFPKEGPSILRIQQVVRGDSAAYFCASSFTTGMNTEAFFGQGTRLTVV.

This clone has just a few counts. The chain links TRBV7-8 to TRBJ2-4, with a possible D match to TRBD2 (5 bases). This CDR3 comprises 11 residues. V lost 5 bases and J 15 bases, leaving 14 bases between the germline ends. Germline V lookup: CDR1 SGHVS, CDR2 FQNEAQ. In nucleotides, the CDR3 is TGTGCCAGCAGCCCCGGGGTCGAGAGGTACTTC. Translating it yields CASSPGVERYF.

The chain uses TRBV7-2 and TRBJ2-3; 8 positions match TRBD1. This CDR3 is 14 amino acids long. Germline lookup yields CDR1 SGHTA and CDR2 FQGNSA. V lost 5 bases and J lost 3; bases outside the gene matches: 4. As DNA, the CDR3 is TGTGCCAGCAGCAAACGACAGGGGACAGATACGCAGTATTTT. It is translated as CASSKRQGTDTQYF.

The chain joins TRBV5-1 to TRBJ1-1, with 8 bases fitting TRBD1. The germline V gene has CDR1 SGHRS and CDR2 YFSETQ. The CDR3 runs to 13 residues. After removal of 4 bases from V and 7 bases from J, the junction contained 6 bases not matched to a gene. The chain's CDR3 is CASSSYRGGEAFF. In DNA form, the CDR3 reads TGCGCCAGCAGCAGCTACAGGGGGGGTGAAGCTTTCTTT.

V gene TRBV4-2 combines with J gene TRBJ2-3; 10 positions agree with TRBD2. Germline V lookup: CDR1 LGHNA, CDR2 YNFKEQ. Unmatched junction bases numbered 6, after V lost 2 bases and J lost 1 base. The CDR3 has 17 amino acids. CDR3 sequence reads: CASSQKAGGPGTDTQYF. CDR3 nucleotides: TGTGCCAGCAGCCAAAAAGCGGGGGGGCCCGGCACAGATACGCAGTATTTT.